One T cell receptor beta chain is described in this entry. Its antigen is as yet unknown. The sample is drawn from a study of circulating and synovial CD4+ cells in juvenile arthritis. This table comes from immunoSEQ multiplex PCR, and its TCRdb copy is limited to in-frame clones, with some not included. This sample has a few thousand clones, with roughly 80% found just once. Regarding the study as a whole: Circulating pathogenic-like lymphocytes shared a substantially higher fraction of CDR3 sequences with synovium than bulk blood. These repertoires were less diverse than bulk blood CD4 repertoires. Measured synovium overlap likely understates the true shared repertoire.

This receptor was identified in a human donor with juvenile idiopathic arthritis. The sample comprised CD4+ T cells from synovial fluid.

This chain's CDR3 is CASSLAPGGQLAFF. The DNA of the CDR3 is TGCGCCAGCAGCTTGGCGCCAGGGGGCCAGTTAGCTTTCTTT. V and J are TRBV5-1 and TRBJ1-1, with TRBD1 matching over 8 bases. Germline V gene data show CDR1 as SGHRS and CDR2 as YFSETQ. V was pared by 0 bases and J by 10 bases, with 8 bases of the junction left unmatched. CDR3 size: 14 residues.